What follows are 8 T cell receptor beta chains derived from one specimen sequenced in a study of cytomegalovirus exposure and HLA in healthy donors. The study ran its PCR with 60 Vbeta and 13 Jbeta primers. Measured with immunoSEQ multiplex PCR; TCRdb has only the in-frame clones, and not every one. The sample shows 100,000 to 150,000 clones, around 80% of them seen only once. Sequenced input: PBMCs. Every receptor here comes from a boy between 2 and 15 years old in good health and CMV-seronegative.

The chain is built from TRBV7-8 and TRBJ1-5, with TRBD1 identical over 7 bases. The length of the CDR3 is 13 residues. Germline CDR1 and CDR2: SGHVS and FQNEAQ. V shed 5 bases and J 5 bases; nucleotides not matched to a gene: 3. In nucleotides, the CDR3 is TGTGCCAGCAGCCGAGACAGGGATCAGCCCCAGCATTTT. Its translation: CASSRDRDQPQHF. Complete variable domain (other parts from reference TRBV7-8 and TRBJ1-5): GAGVSQSPRYKVAKRGQDVALRCDPISGHVSLFWYQQALGQGPEFLTYFQNEAQLDKSGLPSDRFFAERPEGSVSTLKIQRTQQEDSAVYLCASSRDRDQPQHFGDGTRLSIL.

J is TRBJ2-5 and V is TRBV6-1; possibly TRBD1 for D (5 bases). This CDR3 is 15 amino acids long. CDR1 is MNHNS, CDR2 SASEGT, per germline. V was pared by 2 bases and J by 2 bases, with 12 bases between. As DNA, the CDR3 is TGTGCCAGCAGTGAAATGGGTGGGGCACAAGAGACCCAGTACTTC. It codes for CASSEMGGAQETQYF.

This chain links TRBV5-4 with TRBJ2-1; 15 nucleotides agree with TRBD2. The ends lost 0 bases at V and 5 bases at J; junction bases unmatched: 6. In germline, CDR1 is SGHNT, CDR2 YYREEE (reference sequence). This CDR3 region has 18 residues. Here the CDR3 reads CASSLDGTSGRPNNEQFF. In nucleotides, the CDR3 is TGTGCCAGCAGCTTGGATGGGACTAGCGGGAGGCCAAACAATGAGCAGTTCTTC.

This clone was detected only once. Here the CDR3 DNA reads TGTGCCAGCAGCTTCGCTGGTATTTGGCGGGCGACGAGCTCCTACAATGAGCAGTTCTTC. Amino acid sequence: CASSFAGIWRATSSYNEQFF. The rearrangement joins TRBV7-8 to TRBJ2-1, with D perhaps TRBD2 (5 bases). Germline values: CDR1 SGHVS, CDR2 FQNEAQ. The CDR3 consists of 20 residues. V was trimmed by 3 bases and J by 0 bases, leaving 24 bases between them.

The rearrangement uses TRBV6-1 and TRBJ1-6; D is ambiguous. Germline values: CDR1 MNHNS, CDR2 SASEGT. CDR3 size: 13 residues. V was trimmed by 3 bases and J by 3 bases, leaving 3 bases between them. In nucleotides, the CDR3 is TGTGCCAGCAGTGATCTCTATAATTCACCCCTCCACTTT. The encoded protein is CASSDLYNSPLHF.

This clone was seen only a few times. The V gene is TRBV28, the J gene TRBJ1-4, with 10 nucleotides matching TRBD1. V shed 3 bases and J 7 bases; nucleotides not matched to a gene: 5. The CDR3 runs 15 residues. Germline V gives CDR1 MDHEN, CDR2 SYDVKM. The CDR3: CASSFGGTGVEKLFF. CDR3 sequence (DNA): TGTGCCAGCAGTTTTGGGGGGACAGGGGTTGAAAAACTGTTTTTT.

The chain is built from TRBV19 and TRBJ1-1, with D perhaps TRBD1 (6 bases). Germline V gene lookup returns CDR1 LNHDA and CDR2 SQIVND (reference sequence). Trimming stripped 3 bases from V and 1 base from J, with 15 bases between. This CDR3 is 16 amino acids long. As DNA, the CDR3 is TGTGCCAGTAGTATCAAGGGGGTTATGGGGAACACTGAAGCTTTCTTT. As protein: CASSIKGVMGNTEAFF.

CDR3 sequence (DNA): TGTGCCAGCAGCCAAGATCGTCCGGGAACAGGGCAAGAGACCCAGTACTTC. It encodes CASSQDRPGTGQETQYF. The J gene is TRBJ2-5, the V gene TRBV4-2; D is possibly TRBD1 (6 bases). Trimming removed 0 bases from V and 2 bases from J, with 16 bases in between. The CDR3 extends over 17 amino acids. Germline V gives CDR1 LGHNA, CDR2 YNFKEQ.